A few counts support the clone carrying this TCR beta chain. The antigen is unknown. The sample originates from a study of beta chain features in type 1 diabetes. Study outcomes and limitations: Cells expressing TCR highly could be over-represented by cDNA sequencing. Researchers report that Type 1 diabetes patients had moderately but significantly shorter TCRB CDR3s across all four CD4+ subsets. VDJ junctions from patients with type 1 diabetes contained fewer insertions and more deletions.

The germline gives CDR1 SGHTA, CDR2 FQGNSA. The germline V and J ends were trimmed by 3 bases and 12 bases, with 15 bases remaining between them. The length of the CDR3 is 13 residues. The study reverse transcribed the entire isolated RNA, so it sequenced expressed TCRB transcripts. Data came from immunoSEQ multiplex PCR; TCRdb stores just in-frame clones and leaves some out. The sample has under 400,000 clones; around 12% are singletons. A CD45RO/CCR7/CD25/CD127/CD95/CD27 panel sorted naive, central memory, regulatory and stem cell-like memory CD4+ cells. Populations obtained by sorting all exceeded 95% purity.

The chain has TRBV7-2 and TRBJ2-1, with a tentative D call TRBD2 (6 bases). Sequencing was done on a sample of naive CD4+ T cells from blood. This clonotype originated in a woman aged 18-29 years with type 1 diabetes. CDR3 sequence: CASSFIWGVGQFF. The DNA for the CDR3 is TGTGCCAGCAGCTTTATATGGGGGGTAGGGCAGTTCTTC.